The source of this TCR beta chain is a study of blood T cell repertoires in COVID-19. On the study more broadly: T cells, B-cell-depleted T cells, or PBMCs supplied cDNA or gDNA.

Per the original data handling: Reference gene primers were amplified, and this amplification served to estimate nucleated cell counts. Clones were read by immunoSEQ multiplex PCR, and TCRdb kept only the in-frame ones, dropping some. V, J and clone size are those of that table, while D and trimming were read from the DNA. The sample consists of 110,000 to 150,000 clones, about 90% of them appearing once. Germline assignment: CDR1 GTSNPN and CDR2 SVGIG (reference sequence). With V trimmed by 3 bases and J by 8 bases, 5 bases remained unmatched. CDR3 length equals 14 residues. The sequence came from a woman older than 75 with acute or convalescent COVID-19. The sample comprised peripheral blood. V usage is TRBV30 and J usage is TRBJ1-6; TRBD1 agrees at 9 bases. The CDR3 sequence is CAWSDGQGYSPLHF. CDR3 nucleotide sequence: TGTGCCTGGAGCGACGGACAGGGGTATTCACCCCTCCACTTT.